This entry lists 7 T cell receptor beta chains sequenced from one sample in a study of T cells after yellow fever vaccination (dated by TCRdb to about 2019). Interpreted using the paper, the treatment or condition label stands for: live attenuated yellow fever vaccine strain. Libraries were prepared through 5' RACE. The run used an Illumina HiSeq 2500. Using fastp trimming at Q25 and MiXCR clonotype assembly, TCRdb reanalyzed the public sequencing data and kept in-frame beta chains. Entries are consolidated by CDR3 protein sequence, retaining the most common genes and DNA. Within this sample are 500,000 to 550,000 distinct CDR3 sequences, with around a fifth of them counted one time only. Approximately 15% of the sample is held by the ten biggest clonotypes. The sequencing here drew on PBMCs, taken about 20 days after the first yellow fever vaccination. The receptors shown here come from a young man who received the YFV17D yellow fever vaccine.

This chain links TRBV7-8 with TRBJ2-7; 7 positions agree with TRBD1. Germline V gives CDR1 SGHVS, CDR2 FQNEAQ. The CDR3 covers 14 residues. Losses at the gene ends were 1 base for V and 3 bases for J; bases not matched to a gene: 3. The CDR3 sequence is CASSLVTGDYEQYF. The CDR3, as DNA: TGTGCCAGCAGCTTAGTAACAGGGGACTACGAGCAGTACTTC.

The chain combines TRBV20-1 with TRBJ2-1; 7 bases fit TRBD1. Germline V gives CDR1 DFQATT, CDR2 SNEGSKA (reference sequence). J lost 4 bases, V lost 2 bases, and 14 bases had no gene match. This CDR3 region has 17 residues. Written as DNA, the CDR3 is TGCAGTGCTAGATGGGGACAGTCAGGAAAGGATTACAATGAGCAGTTCTTC. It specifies CSARWGQSGKDYNEQFF.

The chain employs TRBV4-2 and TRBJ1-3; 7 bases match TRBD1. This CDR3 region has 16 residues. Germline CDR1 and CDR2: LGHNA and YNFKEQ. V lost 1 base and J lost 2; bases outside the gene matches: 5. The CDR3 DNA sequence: TGTGCCAGCAGCCAAGGTACAGGGGTAACTGGAAACACCATATATTTT. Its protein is CASSQGTGVTGNTIYF.

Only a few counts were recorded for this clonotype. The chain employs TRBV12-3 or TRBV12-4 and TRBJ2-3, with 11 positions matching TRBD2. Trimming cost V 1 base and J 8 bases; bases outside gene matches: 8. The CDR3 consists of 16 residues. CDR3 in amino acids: CASSLDTSGGGATQYF. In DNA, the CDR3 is TGTGCCAGCAGTTTAGATACTAGCGGGGGAGGAGCTACGCAGTATTTT.

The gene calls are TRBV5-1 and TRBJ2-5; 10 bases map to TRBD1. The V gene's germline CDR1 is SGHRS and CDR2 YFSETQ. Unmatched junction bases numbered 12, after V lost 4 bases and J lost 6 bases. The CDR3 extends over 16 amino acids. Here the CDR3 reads CASSQGTGEFGQTQYF. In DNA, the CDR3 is TGCGCCAGCAGCCAAGGGACAGGGGAGTTTGGGCAGACCCAGTACTTC.

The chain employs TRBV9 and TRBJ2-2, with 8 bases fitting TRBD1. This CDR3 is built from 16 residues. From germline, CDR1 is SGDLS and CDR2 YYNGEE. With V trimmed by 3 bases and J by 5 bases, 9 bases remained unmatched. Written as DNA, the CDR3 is TGTGCCAGCAGCGCCCCCAGGGGGCAGCGGACCGGGGAGCTGTTTTTT. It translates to CASSAPRGQRTGELFF. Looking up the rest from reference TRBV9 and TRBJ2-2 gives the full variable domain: DSGVTQTPKHLITATGQRVTLRCSPRSGDLSVYWYQQSLDQGLQFLIQYYNGEERAKGNILERFSAQQFPDLHSELNLSSLELGDSALYFCASSAPRGQRTGELFFGEGSRLTVL.

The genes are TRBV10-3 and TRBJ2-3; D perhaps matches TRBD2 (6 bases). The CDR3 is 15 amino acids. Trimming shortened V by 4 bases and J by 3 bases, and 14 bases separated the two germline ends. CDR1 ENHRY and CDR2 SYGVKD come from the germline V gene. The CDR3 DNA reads TGTGCCATCAGTGGATTTGCGGGGAATACAGATACGCAGTATTTT. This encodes CAISGFAGNTDTQYF.